What follows describes a single TCR beta chain. The same CDR3 arises from other DNA sequences in this sample as well. The method was immunoSEQ multiplex PCR; TCRdb's version includes in-frame clones alone and lacks a portion of them. The table has under 300,000 clones, roughly 88% seen once. The record originates from a study of blood T cell repertoires in COVID-19. J gave up 5 bases and V 2 bases, and 2 bases lay outside the gene matches. CDR1 and CDR2 from the germline V gene are MGHDK and SYGVNS. This CDR3 has 14 amino acids. This sequence originates from a middle-aged woman with acute COVID-19. Specimen: PBMCs or T cells enriched from blood (not recorded which). The chain is built from TRBV25-1 and TRBJ1-1, with 10 bases that match TRBD1. CDR3 in DNA: TGTGCCAGCAGTGAAGACAGGGGGCCAACTGAAGCTTTCTTT. This gives the protein CASSEDRGPTEAFF.